This T cell receptor beta chain comes out of a study of regulatory T cells in long-lasting Graves disease (dated by TCRdb to the early 2020s). For context, the study as a whole: In the newly diagnosed Graves' disease group, patients had been taking antithyroid drugs for less than 3 months. This study used TCR sequencing and RNA sequencing of peripheral blood to compare persistent Graves' disease patients against newly diagnosed Graves' disease patients. The study was registered as a clinical trial and conducted in China. A total of roughly 35 samples underwent TCR sequencing: some 13 from persistent and about 20 from newly diagnosed Graves' disease patients. Study-wide findings and limitations: Persistent Graves' disease patients showed lower TCR Shannon entropy and fewer highly expanded clones than newly diagnosed patients, suggesting clonal expansion. The authors noted that the small sample size was a limitation that may lower accuracy. A larger number of public clonotypes was shared among persistent patients (more than 2,500) than among newly diagnosed patients (around 870). The study examined only peripheral blood because the primary lesion, thyroid tissue, could not be accessed. Sequencing and analysis were restricted to the TCR beta chain. TRBV28, TRBJ1-2 and TRBJ2-5 were preferentially used in persistent disease, while TRBV20-1 and TRBJ2-1 were favored in newly diagnosed disease.

Reading the germline V gene (reference sequence) gives CDR1 LNHDA and CDR2 SQIVND. V and J lose 9 bases and 0 bases, and a span of 11 bases separates them. The CDR3 measures 13 amino acids from cysteine to phenylalanine. The sequence is cut down to CDR3 DNA, 39 bases in frame from base 1. Many counts were recorded for this clonotype. The antigen it recognizes is unknown. Per-base qualities were not stored, and no clone one base away is much larger. The time point label on this specimen signifies: newly diagnosed GD, antithyroid drugs for less than 3 months. For both TCR sequencing and RNA sequencing, RNA was extracted from PBMCs in TRIzol. The diagnosis of Graves' disease was made according to American Thyroid Association guidelines. Patients for the study were recruited at an endocrinology department in Xi'an, China. From each patient, approximately 9.9 milliliters of peripheral blood was collected into an EDTA anticoagulant tube. Ficoll Paque Plus density gradient separation was used to isolate PBMCs, and no further T cell sorting was done. An Agilent 2100 Bioanalyzer and agarose gel were used to check RNA quality, and a NanoDrop 2000 was used to measure RNA concentration.

The protocol used for the library was multiplex PCR. The instrument given in TCRdb is Illumina HiSeq 4000. CDR3 regions were amplified by Arm-PCR with iRepertoire HTBI primers to construct TCR beta libraries. Gel purification was performed on PCR products prior to sequencing. The study's processing was this. Gene usage analysis of CDR3 amino acid clonotypes relied on the approximately 62 TRBV and 14 TRBJ segments identified across samples. COPE and FqMerger were used to merge filtered high-quality paired reads into contigs. BLAST was used to align contigs to IMGT TRBV, TRBD and TRBJ reference genes, and CDR3 was defined according to IMGT. Clonotypes above 0.1% frequency were classified as highly expanded clones. Repertoire diversity was measured by Shannon entropy, and V-J evenness by the Gini coefficient. A clonotype was considered public if more than one individual shared it. In-frame beta chains were kept once TCRdb had trimmed the public reads at Q25 with fastp and called clones with MiXCR. Under each unique CDR3 protein, matching rows form one entry showing the most common genes and DNA. V and J calls and clone size were set by TCRdb, not the authors. This sample is represented by roughly 530,000 distinct CDR3 sequences; roughly a sixth of them were singletons. The top ten clonotypes cover 20% to 25% of the sample.

This same sample was also part of a study on T cells in Graves' hyperthyroidism and ophthalmopathy. The second publication reports: A patient counted as having stable Graves' hyperthyroidism if no progression to ophthalmopathy occurred over 18 months of follow-up. Hyperthyroidism patients were aged 18 to 65 years and newly diagnosed, with disease duration of less than 2 months. Any patient with an uncontrolled infection, another autoimmune disease, pregnancy or lactation was excluded. Diagnoses relied on clinical symptoms, serum thyroxine and TRAb, thyroid ultrasound and orbital computed tomography. The TCR CDR3 was subjected to a first round of RT-PCR using the HTBI primer set and the Qiagen OneStep RT-PCR kit. Blood samples also contained most of the expanded thyroid clonotypes (frequency above 0.001), which suggests that blood repertoires may reflect thyroid immune responses. Ophthalmopathy was separated from stable hyperthyroidism by a 13 V-J signature model, with roughly 88% sensitivity and about 81% specificity obtained in cross-validation and 80%/75% obtained in testing. During validation, the model predicted progression to ophthalmopathy a median of roughly six months ahead of onset, with around 71% sensitivity and 72.22% specificity. A discovery cohort of about 95 patients, 43 with Graves' ophthalmopathy and 57 with stable Graves' hyperthyroidism, was used to find distinguishing TCR V-J signatures. Prospective prediction of ophthalmopathy was tested in an independent validation cohort of fewer than 20 hyperthyroidism patients and 17 patients who later progressed to ophthalmopathy. For training and testing, the 80 to 100 patients in the discovery cohort were randomly divided in a 7:3 ratio. In more than 5 Graves' hyperthyroidism patients, the study also compared T-cell repertoires from thyroid tissue with T-cell repertoires from blood. Following sampling, methimazole starting at 30 mg daily was given to hyperthyroidism patients, and high-dose intravenous methylprednisolone was given to ophthalmopathy patients. Libraries were constructed in a second round of multiplex PCR, after which size selection and purification were carried out. Libraries were sequenced paired-end with 100 bp reads on an Illumina HiSeq2000. SOAPnuke was used to process the raw data, throwing out any read that contained adapters or uncalled bases, had a mean Phred below 15, or lacked an exact constant-primer or identifier match. COPE v1.2.5 was used to merge high-quality paired reads, and clonotypes were defined as unique nucleotide sequences. Clonotypes were aligned to IMGT TRBV, TRBD and TRBJ reference segments using MiTCR v1.1. Only V-J combinations with frequency above 0.0001, covering 99% to 99.2% of repertoires, were analysed. The TCS score was defined as the ratio of F50 (clonal expansion) to E x V (chaos), calculated using BLOSUM62-based TCRdist between CDR3 peptides within each V-J. Welch's t-statistics and random forest reduced roughly 500 V-J features to roughly 13, which were used in a naive Bayes classifier (R e1071). Sample size was not statistically predetermined, and blinding of investigators to group allocation was not performed. The paper describes TCR Vbeta CDR3 sequencing of some 130 peripheral blood samples, made up of approximately 40 ophthalmopathy patients, roughly 80 hyperthyroidism patients and approximately 17 progressor patients.

The sequencing used peripheral blood mononuclear cells (PBMCs), collected at new diagnosis, from a patient treated with antithyroid drugs. The sequence was collected from a woman between 40 and 65 years old with Graves disease. Donor details come from another sample of the same person, matched by shared clones. The chain joins TRBV19 to TRBJ1-1; the D gene lacks a confident call. CDR3 region: CASSIGMNTEAFF. The nucleotide sequence reads as follows: TGTGCCAGCTCGATCGGGATGAACACTGAAGCTTTCTTT.